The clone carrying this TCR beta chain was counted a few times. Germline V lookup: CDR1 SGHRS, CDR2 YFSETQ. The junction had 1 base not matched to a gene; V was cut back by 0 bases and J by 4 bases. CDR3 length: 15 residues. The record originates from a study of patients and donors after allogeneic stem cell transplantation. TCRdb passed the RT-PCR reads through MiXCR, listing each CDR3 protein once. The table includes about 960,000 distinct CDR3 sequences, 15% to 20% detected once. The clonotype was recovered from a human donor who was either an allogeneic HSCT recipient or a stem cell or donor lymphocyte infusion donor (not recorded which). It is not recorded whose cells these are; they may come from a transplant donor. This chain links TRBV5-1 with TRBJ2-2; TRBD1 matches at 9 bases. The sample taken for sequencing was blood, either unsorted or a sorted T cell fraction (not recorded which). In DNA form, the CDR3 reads TGCGCCAGCAGCTTGGAACAGGGGGCCACCGGGGAGCTGTTTTTT. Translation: CASSLEQGATGELFF.